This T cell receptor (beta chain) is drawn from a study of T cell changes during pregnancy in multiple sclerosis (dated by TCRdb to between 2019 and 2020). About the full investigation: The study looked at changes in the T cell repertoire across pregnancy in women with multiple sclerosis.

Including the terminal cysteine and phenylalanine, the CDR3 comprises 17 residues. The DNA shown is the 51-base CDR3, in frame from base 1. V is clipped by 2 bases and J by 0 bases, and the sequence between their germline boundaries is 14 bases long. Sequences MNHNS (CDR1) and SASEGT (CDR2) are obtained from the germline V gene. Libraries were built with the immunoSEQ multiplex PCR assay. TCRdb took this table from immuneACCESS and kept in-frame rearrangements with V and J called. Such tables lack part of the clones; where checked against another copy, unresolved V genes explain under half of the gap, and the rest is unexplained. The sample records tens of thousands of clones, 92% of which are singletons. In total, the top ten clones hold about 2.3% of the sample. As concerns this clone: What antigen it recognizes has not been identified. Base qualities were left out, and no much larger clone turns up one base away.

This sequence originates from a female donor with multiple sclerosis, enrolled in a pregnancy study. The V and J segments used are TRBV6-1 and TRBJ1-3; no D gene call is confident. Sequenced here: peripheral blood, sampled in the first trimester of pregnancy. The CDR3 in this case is CASSELRPRSSGNTIYF. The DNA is TGTGCCAGCAGTGAATTGAGACCTAGGAGCTCTGGAAACACCATATATTTT.